This T cell receptor (beta chain) was recovered during a study of memory CD4+ T cells and cytomegalovirus serostatus. V trimming: 4 bases; J trimming: 0 bases; junction bases outside the gene matches: 0. The germline V gene has CDR1 SGHTA and CDR2 FQGNSA. The CDR3 spans 13 residues. The sort gate was single viable CD3+CD4+CD8-CD45RO+ cells for memory CD4+ T cells. Per the authors' pipeline: After removing out-of-frame reads, 2.3 million or so distinct TCRbeta sequences remained. Measured with immunoSEQ multiplex PCR; TCRdb has only the in-frame clones, and not every one. For V, J and clone size, that table is used; D and trimming come from the DNA. In the table there are about 100,000 clones, roughly 80% of which are singletons.

The origin of this receptor is an adult in good health and CMV-seropositive. This chain links TRBV7-2 with TRBJ2-7; TRBD2 matches 7 bases. The sample taken for sequencing was memory CD4+ T cells from blood. The CDR3: CASSSSGSYEQYF. CDR3 DNA: TGTGCCAGCAGCTCTAGCGGCTCCTACGAGCAGTACTTC.